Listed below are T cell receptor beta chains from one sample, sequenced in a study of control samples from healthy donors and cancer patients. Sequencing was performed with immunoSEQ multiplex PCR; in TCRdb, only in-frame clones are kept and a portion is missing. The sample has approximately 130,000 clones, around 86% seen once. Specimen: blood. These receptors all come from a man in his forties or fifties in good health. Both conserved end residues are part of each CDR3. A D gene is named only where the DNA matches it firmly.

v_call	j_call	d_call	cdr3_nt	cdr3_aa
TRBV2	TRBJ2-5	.	TGTGCCAGCAGTGAAAGGGTCCAAGAGACCCAGTACTTC	CASSERVQETQYF
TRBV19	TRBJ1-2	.	TGTGCCAGCGAACTGAGGCCCAACTATGGCTACACCTTC	CASELRPNYGYTF
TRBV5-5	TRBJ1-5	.	TGTGCCAGCAGCTTTAGGGGGGCGAGCAATCAGCCCCAGCATTTT	CASSFRGASNQPQHF
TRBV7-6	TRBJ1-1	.	TGTGCCAGCAGCTTACAACTCCAGGGGACTGAAGCTTTCTTT	CASSLQLQGTEAFF
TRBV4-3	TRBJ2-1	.	TGCGCCAGCAGCCAAGATCGCAATGGTGGTATGTATGAGCAGTTCTTC	CASSQDRNGGMYEQFF
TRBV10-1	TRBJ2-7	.	TGCGCCAGCAGCCAGAACTACGAGCAGTACTTC	CASSQNYEQYF
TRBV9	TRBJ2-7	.	TGTGCCAGCAGCGCAACGCCGGGACTGGGCACCTACGAGCAGTACTTC	CASSATPGLGTYEQYF
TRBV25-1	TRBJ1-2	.	TGTGCCAGCAGTGAATATGACCTAAGGGATGGCTACACCTTC	CASSEYDLRDGYTF
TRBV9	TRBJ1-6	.	TGTGCCAGCAGCGTAGATTGGGGAACTACGCGGCCCCTCCACTTT	CASSVDWGTTRPLHF
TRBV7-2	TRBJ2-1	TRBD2	TGTGCCAGCAGCCGCGGGGGGTCCTCCTACAATGAGCAGTTCTTC	CASSRGGSSYNEQFF